This T cell receptor (beta chain) appears in the sequencing data of a study of graft-versus-host responses after intestinal transplantation. Overall study: Anti-thymocyte globulin induction was given to all recipients, followed by tacrolimus and steroids for approximately three years.

Intraepithelial lymphocytes and lamina propria lymphocytes were released through processing of graft tissue. Method: immunoSEQ multiplex PCR; TCRdb's copy keeps in-frame clones and lacks some. The sample has some 40,000 clones; roughly nine tenths are singletons. Per germline, CDR1 KGHSH and CDR2 LQKENI. The V end was cut by 2 bases, the J end by 0 bases, with 4 bases between. The CDR3 is made up of 13 amino acids. As for this clone: Its antigen remains unidentified.

Study-wide results and limits: GvH clones turned up in recipient marrow; some had shown up first in ileum or blood.

The input for sequencing was ileum tissue, taken more than 200 days after intestinal transplant. This TCR was recovered from a human patient who received an intestinal transplant, so some T cells may come from the graft donor. The J gene is TRBJ1-1, the V gene TRBV18; D uncertain. In DNA, the CDR3 is TGTGCCAGCTCACCAGAGTTGAACACTGAAGCTTTCTTT. Residues: CASSPELNTEAFF. The full variable domain, completed using reference TRBV18 and TRBJ1-1, is NAGVMQNPRHLVRRRGQEARLRCSPMKGHSHVYWYRQLPEEGLKFMVYLQKENIIDESGMPKERFSAEFPKEGPSILRIQQVVRGDSAAYFCASSPELNTEAFFGQGTRLTVV.